The present T cell receptor beta chain was sequenced within a study of PD-L1 blockade in urothelial cancer. Study overall: Patients initiated atezolizumab around 2014 at 1,200 mg intravenously every 3 weeks. A median of roughly 150,000 T cells was found in the blood samples.

The time point was: peripheral blood 6 weeks after treatment start. Produced via immunoSEQ multiplex PCR; TCRdb's table is partial and in-frame only. The sample lists around 50,000 clones; 70% to 85% were seen once. The sample in question was PBMCs, obtained around atezolizumab (anti-PD-L1) treatment. The TCR comes from a man aged 45-65 years with urothelial cancer.

CDR3 in amino acids: CAISQEVEQYF. As DNA, the CDR3 is TGTGCCATCAGTCAGGAGGTCGAGCAGTACTTC. The gene calls are TRBV10-3 and TRBJ2-7; tentative D call: TRBD2 (5 bases). The germline V gene encodes CDR1 ENHRY and CDR2 SYGVKD. This CDR3 spans 11 amino acids. Trimming shortened V by 5 bases and J by 6 bases, and 8 bases separated the two germline ends.